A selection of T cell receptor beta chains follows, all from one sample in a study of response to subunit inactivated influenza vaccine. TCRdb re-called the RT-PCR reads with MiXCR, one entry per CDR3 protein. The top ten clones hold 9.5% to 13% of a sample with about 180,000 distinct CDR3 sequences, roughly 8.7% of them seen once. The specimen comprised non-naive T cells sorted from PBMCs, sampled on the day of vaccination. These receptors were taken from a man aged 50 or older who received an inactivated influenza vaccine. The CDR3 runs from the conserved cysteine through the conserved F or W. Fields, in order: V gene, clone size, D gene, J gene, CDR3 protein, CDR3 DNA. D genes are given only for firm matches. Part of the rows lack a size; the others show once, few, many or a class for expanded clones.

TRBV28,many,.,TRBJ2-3,CASSRKWGARKSPDTQYF,TGTGCCAGCAGCCGTAAGTGGGGCGCTAGAAAGTCCCCAGATACGCAGTATTTT
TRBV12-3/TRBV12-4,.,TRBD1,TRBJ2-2,CASNNRGTGELFF,TGTGCCAGCAATAACAGGGGTACCGGGGAGCTGTTTTTT
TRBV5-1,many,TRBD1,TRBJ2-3,CASSLVVGGAKDTQYF,TGCGCCAGCAGCTTGGTAGTAGGGGGCGCGAAAGATACGCAGTATTTT
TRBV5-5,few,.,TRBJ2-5,CASSLAGTPETQYF,TGTGCCAGCAGCTTGGCCGGGACCCCAGAGACCCAGTACTTC
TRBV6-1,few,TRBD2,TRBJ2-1,CASSRTSGTSYNEQFF,TGTGCCAGCAGCCGGACTAGCGGGACCTCCTACAATGAGCAGTTCTTC
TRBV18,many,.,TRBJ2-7,CASSPPGISDSYEQYF,TGTGCCAGCTCACCACCGGGGATTTCGGACTCCTACGAGCAGTACTTC
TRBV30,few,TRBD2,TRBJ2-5,CAWSARSGAVTQYF,TGTGCCTGGAGTGCTCGGAGCGGGGCCGTGACCCAGTACTTC
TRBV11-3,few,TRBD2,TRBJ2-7,CASSLGAGGDYEQYF,TGTGCCAGCAGCTTAGGAGCGGGAGGGGACTACGAGCAGTACTTC
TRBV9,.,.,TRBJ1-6,CASSVGGNSPLHF,TGTGCCAGCAGCGTCGGAGGTAATTCACCCCTCCACTTT
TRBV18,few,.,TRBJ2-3,CASSPDRGQKGTDTQYF,TGTGCCAGCTCACCTGACAGAGGACAAAAGGGCACAGATACGCAGTATTTT
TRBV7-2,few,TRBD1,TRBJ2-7,CASSLDQGVSVEQYF,TGTGCCAGCAGCTTAGACCAGGGGGTTTCCGTCGAGCAGTACTTC
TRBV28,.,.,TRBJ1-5,CASNPSDRGGVQHF,TGTGCCAGCAACCCTTCTGACCGGGGTGGCGTCCAGCATTTT
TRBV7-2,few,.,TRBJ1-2,CASSPDTSNYGYTF,TGTGCCAGCAGCCCGGACACATCTAACTATGGCTACACCTTC
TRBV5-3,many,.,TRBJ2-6,CASGGAIISGANVLTF,TGTGCCAGTGGGGGGGCCATAATCTCTGGGGCCAACGTCCTGACTTTC
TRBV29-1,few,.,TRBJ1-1,CSVKGPPNTEAFF,TGCAGCGTGAAGGGACCGCCGAACACTGAAGCTTTCTTT
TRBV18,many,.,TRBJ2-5,CASSQNKQETQYF,TGTGCCAGCTCACAGAACAAGCAAGAGACCCAGTACTTC
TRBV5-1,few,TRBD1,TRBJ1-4,CASRGDRGNEKLFF,TGCGCCAGCAGGGGCGACAGGGGGAATGAAAAACTGTTTTTT
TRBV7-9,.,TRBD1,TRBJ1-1,CASSAGQAEAFF,TGTGCCAGCAGCGCGGGACAGGCTGAAGCTTTCTTT
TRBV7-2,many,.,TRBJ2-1,CASSLDGHGEQFF,TGTGCCAGCAGCCTGGACGGCCATGGTGAGCAGTTCTTC
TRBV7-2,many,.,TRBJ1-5,CASSQEGNQPQHF,TGTGCCAGCAGCCAAGAGGGGAATCAGCCCCAGCATTTT
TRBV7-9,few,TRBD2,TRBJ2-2,CASSLPLAGPGELFF,TGTGCCAGCAGCTTACCTCTAGCGGGGCCCGGGGAGCTGTTTTTT
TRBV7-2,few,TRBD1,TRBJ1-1,CASSPGGTGGNTEAFF,TGTGCCAGCAGCCCCGGCGGGACAGGGGGGAACACTGAAGCTTTCTTT
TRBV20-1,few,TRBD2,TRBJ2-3,CSGSGGTTDTQYF,TGCAGTGGGAGCGGGGGGACCACAGATACGCAGTATTTT
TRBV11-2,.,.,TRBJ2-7,CATRTSSYEQYF,TGTGCCACCCGAACAAGCTCCTACGAGCAGTACTTC
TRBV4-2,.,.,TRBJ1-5,CASSQAGSSAYNQPQHF,TGTGCCAGCAGCCAAGCTGGTAGTTCGGCCTACAATCAGCCCCAGCATTTT
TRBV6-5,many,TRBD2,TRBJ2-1,CASSYDASGIYEQFF,TGTGCCAGCAGTTACGACGCTAGCGGGATCTATGAGCAGTTCTTC
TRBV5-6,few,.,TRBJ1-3,CASSSPVGWSGNTIYF,TGTGCCAGCAGCTCCCCGGTGGGCTGGTCTGGAAACACCATATATTTT
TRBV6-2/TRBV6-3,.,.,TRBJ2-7,CASEEGPRYEQYF,TGTGCCAGCGAGGAGGGGCCGCGCTACGAGCAGTACTTC
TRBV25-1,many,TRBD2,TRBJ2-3,CASSGTSGKWASTDTQYF,TGTGCCAGCAGTGGAACTAGCGGGAAATGGGCTAGCACAGATACGCAGTATTTT
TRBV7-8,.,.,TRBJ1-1,CASSLVRRGTEAFF,TGTGCCAGCAGCTTAGTGAGGAGGGGCACTGAAGCTTTCTTT
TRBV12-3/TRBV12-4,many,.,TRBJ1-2,CASSLDGYYGYTF,TGTGCCAGCAGTTTGGACGGATACTATGGCTACACCTTC
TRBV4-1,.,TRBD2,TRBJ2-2,CASSQVIAGRGELFF,TGCGCCAGCAGCCAAGTGATAGCGGGACGCGGGGAGCTGTTTTTT
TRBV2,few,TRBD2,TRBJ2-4,CASNLAGGVRGNIQYF,TGTGCCAGCAACCTAGCGGGGGGGGTGAGGGGAAACATTCAGTACTTC
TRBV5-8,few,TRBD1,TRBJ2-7,CASSHSGTGSYEQYF,TGTGCCAGCAGTCACTCCGGGACAGGGTCCTACGAGCAGTACTTC
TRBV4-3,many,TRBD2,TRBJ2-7,CASSQGTGRGDEQYF,TGCGCCAGCAGCCAAGGGACGGGGCGGGGGGACGAGCAGTACTTC
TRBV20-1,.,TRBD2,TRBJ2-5,CSARGGTSVQETQYF,TGCAGTGCTAGAGGGGGGACTAGCGTTCAAGAGACCCAGTACTTC
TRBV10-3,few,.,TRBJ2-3,CAAAGDSDTQYF,TGTGCCGCCGCAGGGGATTCAGATACGCAGTATTTT
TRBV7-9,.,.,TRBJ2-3,CASSLALGERDTQYF,TGTGCCAGCAGCTTAGCACTGGGAGAAAGGGATACGCAGTATTTT
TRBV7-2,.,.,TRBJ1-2,CASSPRAASGYGYTF,TGTGCCAGCAGCCCTCGGGCCGCGTCTGGATATGGCTACACCTTC
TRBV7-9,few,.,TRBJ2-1,CASSLSDNEQFF,TGTGCCAGCAGCTTAAGTGACAATGAGCAGTTCTTC
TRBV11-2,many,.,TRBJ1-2,CASSSTRELRQRGGYTF,TGTGCCAGCAGCTCCACCCGGGAGCTCCGGCAGCGGGGTGGCTACACCTTC